The present entry profiles one T cell receptor (beta chain) with its context. The antigen is undetermined. These data are taken from a study of cytomegalovirus exposure and HLA in healthy donors. The study, taken as a whole, reports: The study put 150 to 200 TCR beta chains on its list as cytomegalovirus-associated.

Using immunoSEQ multiplex PCR, the repertoire was profiled, and TCRdb retains in-frame clones only, with some absent. This sample has roughly 350,000 clones; roughly 89% occur once, and the top ten carry 0.84%. CDR1 is SGHRS, CDR2 YFSETQ, per germline. This CDR3 contains 15 residues. The J segment lost 9 bases and the V segment lost 0 bases, leaving 12 bases of the junction unmatched. This receptor was obtained from a young woman in good health and CMV-seronegative. The chain joins TRBV5-1 to TRBJ2-7, with 7 bases aligning to TRBD2. Source material: PBMCs. Here the CDR3 reads CASSLAGAGEGRQYF. CDR3 bases: TGCGCCAGCAGCTTGGCCGGTGCGGGAGAGGGAAGGCAGTACTTC.